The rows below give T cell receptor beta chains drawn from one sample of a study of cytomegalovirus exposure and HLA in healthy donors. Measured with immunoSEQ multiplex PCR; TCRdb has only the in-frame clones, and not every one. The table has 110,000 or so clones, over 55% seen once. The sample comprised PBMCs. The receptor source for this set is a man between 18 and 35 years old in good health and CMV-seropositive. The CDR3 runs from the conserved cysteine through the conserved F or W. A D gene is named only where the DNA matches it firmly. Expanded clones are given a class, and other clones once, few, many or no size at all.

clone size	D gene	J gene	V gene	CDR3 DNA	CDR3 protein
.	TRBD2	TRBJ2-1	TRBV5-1	TGCGCCAGCAGCGTTAGCGGGGGGCCGTACAATGAGCAGTTCTTC	CASSVSGGPYNEQFF
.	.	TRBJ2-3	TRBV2	TGTGCCAGCATTCGGGACACCGCCGCAGATACGCAGTATTTT	CASIRDTAADTQYF
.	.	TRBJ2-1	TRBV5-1	TGCGCCAGCAGCCGGGGACTCGCAACCGACAATGAGCAGTTCTTC	CASSRGLATDNEQFF
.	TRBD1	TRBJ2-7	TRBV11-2	TGTGCCAGCAGCTTAGGGAGCGCTGGGGCAGGGGGTCACGAGCAGTACTTC	CASSLGSAGAGGHEQYF
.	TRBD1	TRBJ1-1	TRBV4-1	TGCGCCAGCAGCCATACAGGGGGCCTCCGGACTGAAGCTTTCTTT	CASSHTGGLRTEAFF
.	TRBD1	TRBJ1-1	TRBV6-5	TGTGCCAGCAGTTATTCGACAGGGGTCGGCACTGAAGCTTTCTTT	CASSYSTGVGTEAFF
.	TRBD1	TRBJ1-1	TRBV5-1	TGCGCCAGCAGCTCCGGGACAGGGGGCGCGAGGACTGAAGCTTTCTTT	CASSSGTGGARTEAFF
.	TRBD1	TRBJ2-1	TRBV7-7	TGTGCCAGCAGCTTTTCCGGGACAGGGGGTGAGCAGTTCTTC	CASSFSGTGGEQFF
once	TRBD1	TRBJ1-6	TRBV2	TGTGCCAGCAGTGACGACAGGGGACCCCTCCACTTT	CASSDDRGPLHF
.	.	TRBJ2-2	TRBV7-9	TGTGCCAGCAGCTTAAGCAACACCGGGGAGCTGTTTTTT	CASSLSNTGELFF
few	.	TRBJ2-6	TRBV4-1	TGCGCCAGCAGCCGCGATGACTCTGGGGCCAACGTCCTGACTTTC	CASSRDDSGANVLTF
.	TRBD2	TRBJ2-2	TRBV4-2	TGTGCCAGCAGCCCAATTACCCCGGGGGGTGCCGATACCGGGGAGCTGTTTTTT	CASSPITPGGADTGELFF
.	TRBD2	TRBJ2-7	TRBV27	TGTGCCAGCAGTCCCACTAGCGGGGGCGTCGAGCAGTACTTC	CASSPTSGGVEQYF
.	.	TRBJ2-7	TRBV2	TGTGCCAGCAGGCCCCCGGGTAGGGGGACCTACGAGCAGTACTTC	CASRPPGRGTYEQYF
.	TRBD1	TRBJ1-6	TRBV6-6	TGTGCCAGCAGCTATGGGACAGGGATGTATTCACCCCTCCACTTT	CASSYGTGMYSPLHF
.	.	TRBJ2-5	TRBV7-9	TGTGCCAGCAGCTTAACGGTACAAGAGACCCAGTACTTC	CASSLTVQETQYF
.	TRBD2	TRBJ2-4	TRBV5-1	TGCGCCAGCAGACAAGGACTAGCGGGGGGTAATTGGAACTTC	CASRQGLAGGNWNF
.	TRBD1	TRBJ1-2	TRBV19	TGTGCCAGTAGTTCCCAACGGACAGGGTTAGCTAACTATGGCTACACCTTC	CASSSQRTGLANYGYTF
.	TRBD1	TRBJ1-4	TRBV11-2	TGTGCCAGCAGCGTAACAGGGGGCTTGGAAAAACTGTTTTTT	CASSVTGGLEKLFF
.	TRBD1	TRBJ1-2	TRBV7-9	TGTGCCAGCAGCTTCCCAGGGGGTCCTTTGGGCTACACCTTC	CASSFPGGPLGYTF
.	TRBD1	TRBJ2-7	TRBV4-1	TGCGCCAGCAGCCAAGAGGCAGGGGGCACCTACGAGCAGTACTTC	CASSQEAGGTYEQYF
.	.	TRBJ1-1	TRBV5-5	TGTGCCAGCAGCTTTCAGGCTTCTGGCATTACTGAAGCTTTCTTT	CASSFQASGITEAFF
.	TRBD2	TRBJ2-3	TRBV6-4	TGTGCCAGCAGTGACAGAGCGGGGGGGCCTGCGGATACGCAGTATTTT	CASSDRAGGPADTQYF
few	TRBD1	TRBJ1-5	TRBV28	TGTGCCAGCAGTTCCCAGGGGGACCTCAGCAATCAGCCCCAGCATTTT	CASSSQGDLSNQPQHF
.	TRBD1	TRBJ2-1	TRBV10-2	TGCGCCAGCCGAGGACAGGGCCATGAGCAGTTCTTC	CASRGQGHEQFF
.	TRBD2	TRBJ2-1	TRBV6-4	TGTGCCAGCAGTGACTCGGGGGGGGTTGGGAATGAGCAGTTCTTC	CASSDSGGVGNEQFF
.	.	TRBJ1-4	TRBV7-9	TGTGCCAGCAGCGTTTCACTGGGCCTTAATGAAAAACTGTTTTTT	CASSVSLGLNEKLFF
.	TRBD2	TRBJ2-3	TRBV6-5	TGTGCCAGCAGAAAATATAGCGGGGGGGAAGATACGCAGTATTTT	CASRKYSGGEDTQYF
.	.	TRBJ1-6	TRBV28	TGTGCCAGCAGTTACAGAAATAATTCACCCCTCCACTTT	CASSYRNNSPLHF
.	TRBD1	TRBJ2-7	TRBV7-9	TGTGCCAGCAGCTTAGGATCAGGGGGCGTCGGCGAGCAGTACTTC	CASSLGSGGVGEQYF
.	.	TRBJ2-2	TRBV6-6	TGTGCCAGCAGTTCATCTACCCGGGAGCTGTTTTTT	CASSSSTRELFF
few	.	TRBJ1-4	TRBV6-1	TGTGCCAGCGTTTCGGGGGGGGGAGAAAAACTGTTTTTT	CASVSGGGEKLFF
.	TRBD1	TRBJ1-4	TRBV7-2	TGTGCCAGCAGCTTACTGGACAGGGAAAGTGAAAAACTGTTTTTT	CASSLLDRESEKLFF
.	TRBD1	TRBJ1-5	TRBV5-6	TGTGCCAGCAGCTCCGACCGGGACAGGGGTAATCAGCCCCAGCATTTT	CASSSDRDRGNQPQHF
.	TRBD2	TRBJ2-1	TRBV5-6	TGTGCCAGCAGCCACAGAAGGCTAGCGGGGGGGCCGATCTACAATGAGCAGTTCTTC	CASSHRRLAGGPIYNEQFF
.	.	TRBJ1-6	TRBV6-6	TGTGCCAGCAGTCTTCGGGGGGGGAATTCACCCCTCCACTTT	CASSLRGGNSPLHF
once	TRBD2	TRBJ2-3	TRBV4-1	TGCGCCAGCAGCCACCTCGGGACTACAGGTGATACGCAGTATTTT	CASSHLGTTGDTQYF
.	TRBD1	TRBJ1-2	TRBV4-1	TGCGCCAGCAGCCGGCCCGACAGGGACGACTATGGCTACACCTTC	CASSRPDRDDYGYTF
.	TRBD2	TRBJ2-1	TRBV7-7	TGTGCCAGCAGCTTAGCAGCGGGGGGGCCTCACAATGAGCAGTTCTTC	CASSLAAGGPHNEQFF
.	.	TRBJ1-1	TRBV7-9	TGTGCCAGCAGCTTAAAGGGGGGGATTGGTGAAGCTTTCTTT	CASSLKGGIGEAFF
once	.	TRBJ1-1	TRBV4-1	TGCGCCAGCAGCCAAGTAAACACTGAAGCTTTCTTT	CASSQVNTEAFF
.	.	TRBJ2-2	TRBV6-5	TGTGCCAGCAGTTACGGGGGGACCCGGTCCGGGGAGCTGTTTTTT	CASSYGGTRSGELFF
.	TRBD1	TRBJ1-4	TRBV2	TGTGCCAGCAGTGAAGTATGGACAGGGGCGACGGGAAAACTGTTTTTT	CASSEVWTGATGKLFF
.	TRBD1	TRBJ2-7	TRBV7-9	TGTGCCAGCAGCTTAAGTGACAGGGGACTCTACGAGCAGTACTTC	CASSLSDRGLYEQYF
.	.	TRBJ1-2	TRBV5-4	TGTGCCACACAAAGACAGGCAGGAGGCTATGGCTACACCTTC	CATQRQAGGYGYTF
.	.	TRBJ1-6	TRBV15	TGTGCCACCAGCAGAGAAGGAGCCTATAATTCACCCCTCCACTTT	CATSREGAYNSPLHF
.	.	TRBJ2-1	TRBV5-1	TGCGCCAGCTCTATGAGGGCGGGCGGGGGGACAGCCTACAATGAGCAGTTCTTC	CASSMRAGGGTAYNEQFF
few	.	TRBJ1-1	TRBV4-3	TGCGCCAGCAGCCTCGGGACAATAAACACTGAAGCTTTCTTT	CASSLGTINTEAFF
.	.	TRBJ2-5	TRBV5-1	TGCGCCAGCAGCTCCTCACCGGGGGTACAAGAGACCCAGTACTTC	CASSSSPGVQETQYF
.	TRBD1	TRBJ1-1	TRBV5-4	TGTGCCAGCAGCTTGGAGGTTGGGACAGGTATAAGTGAAGCTTTCTTT	CASSLEVGTGISEAFF
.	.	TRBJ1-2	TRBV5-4	TGTGCCAGCAGCTCAGGACGGGGAGGCTACACCTTC	CASSSGRGGYTF
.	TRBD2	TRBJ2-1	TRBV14	TGTGCCAGCCAGGAAATCAGCGGGGGTAATGAGCAGTTCTTC	CASQEISGGNEQFF
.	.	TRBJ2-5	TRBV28	TGTGCCAGCAGTGGCCGGGGGCAAGAGACCCAGTACTTC	CASSGRGQETQYF
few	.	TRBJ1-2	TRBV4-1	TGCGCCAGCAGCCAAGATCGCCAGACTATCTATGGCTACACCTTC	CASSQDRQTIYGYTF
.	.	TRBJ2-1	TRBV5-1	TGCGCCAGCAGCTTGATACGGTTGGCGAGGCAACAAAATTACAATGAGCAGTTCTTC	CASSLIRLARQQNYNEQFF
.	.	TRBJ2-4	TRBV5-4	TGTGCCAGCAGCTTGGCCGTACCTACCCTCAAAAACATTCAGTACTTC	CASSLAVPTLKNIQYF
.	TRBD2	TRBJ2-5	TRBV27	TGTGCCAGCAGCAGGGGACTAGCGGGGGTCGGGGAGACCCAGTACTTC	CASSRGLAGVGETQYF
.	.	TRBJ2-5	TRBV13	TGTGCCAGCAGCTTAGACAGGGTACGTGAGACCCAGTACTTC	CASSLDRVRETQYF
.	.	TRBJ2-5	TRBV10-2	TGCGCCAGCAGCTCCCCGGGGAACCAAGAGACCCAGTACTTC	CASSSPGNQETQYF
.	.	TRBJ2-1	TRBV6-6	TGTGCCAGCAGCCAAAGGCTAGCCGAAAGCCATGAGCAGTTCTTC	CASSQRLAESHEQFF